This T cell receptor (beta chain) was observed in a study of blood T cell repertoires in COVID-19. This CDR3 spans 15 amino acids. Trimming took 5 bases from V and 7 from J; bases not matched to a gene: 8. CDR1 SGHRS and CDR2 YFSETQ come from the germline V gene. The data were produced by immunoSEQ multiplex PCR, yet TCRdb's version contains in-frame clones alone and is incomplete. The profile shows just under 30,000 clones, 80% of them singletons. J is TRBJ2-2 and V is TRBV5-1; 10 bases are a match to TRBD2. The sequence came from a woman in her 70s with acute or convalescent COVID-19. The sequencing input was peripheral blood. CDR3 residues: CASRELAGTNGELFF. In nucleotides, the CDR3 is TGCGCCAGCAGGGAACTAGCGGGGACCAACGGGGAGCTGTTTTTT.